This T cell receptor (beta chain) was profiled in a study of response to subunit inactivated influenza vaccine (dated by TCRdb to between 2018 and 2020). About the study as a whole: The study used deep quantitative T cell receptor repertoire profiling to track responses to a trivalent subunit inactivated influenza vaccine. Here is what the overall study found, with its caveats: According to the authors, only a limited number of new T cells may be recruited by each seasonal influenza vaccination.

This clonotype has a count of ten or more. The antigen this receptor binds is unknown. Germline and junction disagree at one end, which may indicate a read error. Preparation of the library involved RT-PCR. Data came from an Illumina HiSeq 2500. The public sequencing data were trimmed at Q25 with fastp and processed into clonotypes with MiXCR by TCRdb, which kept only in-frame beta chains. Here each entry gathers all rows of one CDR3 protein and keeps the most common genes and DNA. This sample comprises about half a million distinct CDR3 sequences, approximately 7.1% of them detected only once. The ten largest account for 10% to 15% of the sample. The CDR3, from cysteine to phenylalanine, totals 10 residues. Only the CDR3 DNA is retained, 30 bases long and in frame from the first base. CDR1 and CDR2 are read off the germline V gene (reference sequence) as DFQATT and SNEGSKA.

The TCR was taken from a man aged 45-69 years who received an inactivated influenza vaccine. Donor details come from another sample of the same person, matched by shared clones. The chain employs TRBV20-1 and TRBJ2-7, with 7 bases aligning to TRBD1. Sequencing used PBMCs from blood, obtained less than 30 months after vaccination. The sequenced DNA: TGCAGTGGGTCCCCGGGACAGTACTCGTTC. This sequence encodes CSGSPGQYSF.